Shown below are 25 T cell receptor beta chains from a single sample sequenced in a study of blood T cell repertoires in COVID-19. Clones were sequenced by immunoSEQ multiplex PCR, and TCRdb holds only the in-frame ones, with some missing. The table has 240,000 or so clones, 80% to 85% seen once; the top ten hold around 12%. Sequenced sample: peripheral blood. The receptor set was obtained from a woman aged 55 to 70 with active or convalescent COVID-19.

This clone was counted only a few times. The chain recombines TRBV13 with TRBJ1-6, with unresolved D. Germline lookup yields CDR1 PRHDT and CDR2 FYEKMQ (reference sequence). V shed 2 bases and J shed 3 bases, with 8 bases lying between them. The length of the CDR3 is 15 residues. CDR3 loop: CASSLTGIYNSPLHF. The DNA of the CDR3 is TGTGCCAGCAGCTTAACGGGGATCTATAATTCACCCCTCCACTTT. The whole variable domain, filled in from reference TRBV13 and TRBJ1-6, reads AAGVIQSPRHLIKEKRETATLKCYPIPRHDTVYWYQQGPGQDPQFLISFYEKMQSDKGSIPDRFSAQQFSDYHSELNMSSLELGDSALYFCASSLTGIYNSPLHFGNGTRLTVT.

The rearrangement joins TRBV18 to TRBJ1-2; possibly TRBD1 for D (6 bases). CDR3 size: 15 residues. Between the trimmed V and J ends, which lost 0 bases and 7 bases, there was a span of 15 bases. CDR1 is KGHSH and CDR2 is LQKENI in the germline V gene. DNA of the CDR3: TGTGCCAGCTCACCACCGAATTCACAGGGATCTGGCTACACCTTC. It is translated as CASSPPNSQGSGYTF.

This clone was recorded a few times. The chain couples TRBV7-6 to TRBJ1-1; TRBD1 is a possible D gene (6 bases). This CDR3 has 16 amino acids. V lost 0 bases and J lost 0, with 11 bases in between. The germline gives CDR1 SGHVS, CDR2 FNYEAQ. The CDR3 DNA sequence: TGTGCCAGCAGCTTAGCCCCAGGGGCCGTGAACACTGAAGCTTTCTTT. It encodes CASSLAPGAVNTEAFF.

This clone occurred a few times. The chain is built from TRBV15 and TRBJ2-7; D is undetermined. CDR1 LNHNV and CDR2 YYDKDF come from the germline V gene (reference sequence). V was pared by 0 bases and J by 2 bases, with 8 bases between. This CDR3 is 14 amino acids long. CDR3 residues: CATSREGRTYEQYF. CDR3 coding DNA: TGTGCCACCAGCAGAGAGGGCAGGACCTACGAGCAGTACTTC.

This rearrangement joins TRBV12-3 or TRBV12-4 to TRBJ2-5; D is perhaps TRBD1 (6 bases). This CDR3 has 13 residues. V lost 3 bases and J lost 5, with 10 bases in between. As DNA, the CDR3 is TGTGCCAGCAGTTTTTCAGGGGAGGAGACCCAGTACTTC. Translation gives CASSFSGEETQYF.

This clone has just one count. The J gene is TRBJ2-7, the V gene TRBV6-5; D gene ambiguous. The CDR3 is 13 amino acids. V gave up 1 base and J gave up 2 bases, with 6 bases separating them. CDR1 is MNHEY, CDR2 SVGAGI, per germline. CDR3 DNA sequence: TGTGCCAGCAGTTACTTCCAAACCTACGAGCAGTACTTC. The encoded protein is CASSYFQTYEQYF.

The table lists this clone with a count of one. V and J are TRBV10-1 and TRBJ1-5; TRBD1 agrees at 7 bases. CDR1 is WNHNN, CDR2 SYGVQD, per germline (reference sequence). This CDR3 comprises 13 residues. Germline trimming cut 5 bases from V and 8 bases from J; bases unmatched to any gene: 6. CDR3 protein: CASSPTGTKPQHF. CDR3 bases: TGCGCCAGCAGTCCGACAGGGACGAAGCCCCAGCATTTT.

This clone was picked up a small number of times. The genes are TRBV3-1 (or the pseudogene TRBV3-2) and TRBJ1-3, with D unclear. This CDR3 contains 14 residues. Trimming removed 4 bases at V and 0 bases at J, with 7 bases between. The germline CDR1 and CDR2 sequences are LGHDT and YNNKEL (reference sequence). For the CDR3, the DNA is TGTGCCAGCAGCCCGGGAGGCTCTGGAAACACCATATATTTT. It specifies CASSPGGSGNTIYF.

The rearrangement uses TRBV6-1 and TRBJ2-7; perhaps TRBD1 as D (5 bases). The germline gives CDR1 MNHNS, CDR2 SASEGT. V was trimmed by 2 bases and J by 4 bases, leaving 6 bases between them. The length of the CDR3 is 12 residues. The CDR3 region has the DNA TGTGCCAGCAGTGAAAGGGGTTACGAGCAGTACTTC. Translated, it gives CASSERGYEQYF.

This clone has only one observation. The chain has TRBV19 and TRBJ1-4; no clear D gene. Germline CDR1 is LNHDA and CDR2 is SQIVND (reference sequence). V lost 0 bases and J 6 bases, leaving 20 bases between the germline ends. CDR3 size: 18 residues. The CDR3 DNA follows: TGTGCCAGTAGTATAGATTTTGGGGAGGCTGGCCGTTATGAAAAACTGTTTTTT. Translating it yields CASSIDFGEAGRYEKLFF.

CDR3 sequence (DNA): TGTGCCAGCAGCGTGGGGGCAGGACCAAATAACAATGAGCAGTTCTTC. This encodes CASSVGAGPNNNEQFF. This chain uses TRBV9 with TRBJ2-1; D is possibly TRBD1 (6 bases). Germline values: CDR1 SGDLS, CDR2 YYNGEE. This CDR3 has 16 residues. V lost 2 bases and J 5 bases, leaving 17 bases between the germline ends. Full variable domain (remainder filled in from reference TRBV9 and TRBJ2-1): DSGVTQTPKHLITATGQRVTLRCSPRSGDLSVYWYQQSLDQGLQFLIQYYNGEERAKGNILERFSAQQFPDLHSELNLSSLELGDSALYFCASSVGAGPNNNEQFFGPGTRLTVL.

On this clone itself: The junction departs from germline at one end; a sequencing error may be responsible. This chain uses TRBV7-7 with TRBJ1-6; TRBD1 might be the D (6 bases). The germline gives CDR1 SSHAT, CDR2 FNYEAQ (reference sequence). The CDR3 contains 16 residues. CDR3 sequence (DNA): TGTGCTAGCAGCTTTGCCAGGGGAGTAATAAATTCACCCCTCCACTTT. Its translation: CASSFARGVINSPLHF.

The rearrangement uses TRBV28 and TRBJ2-7; D gene ambiguous. Trimming left V 2 bases short and J 9 bases short, with 14 bases between. Germline V gene sequence: CDR1 MDHEN, CDR2 SYDVKM. The CDR3 is 13 residues long. The CDR3 DNA sequence: TGTGCCAGCAGTTTAATACAGAACCAGAGGCAGTACTTC. Translation: CASSLIQNQRQYF.

The chain combines TRBV7-9 with TRBJ1-1; the D is unclear. Trimming pared 5 bases from V and 3 bases from J, leaving 13 bases between. The length of the CDR3 is 14 residues. The germline V gene has CDR1 SEHNR and CDR2 FQNEAQ (reference sequence). The CDR3, as DNA: TGTGCCAGCAGCCCCACCGGGAGGCACACTGAAGCTTTCTTT. Encoded protein: CASSPTGRHTEAFF.

The chain couples TRBV11-3 to TRBJ1-1, with D perhaps TRBD1 (5 bases). The germline V gene encodes CDR1 SGHNT and CDR2 YENEEA. The CDR3 runs to 13 residues. The ends were cut back, 5 bases at V and 6 bases at J, with 13 bases in the middle. The chain's CDR3 is CASSLDTSSEAFF. Here the CDR3 DNA reads TGTGCCAGCAGCCTGGACACTAGCTCTGAAGCTTTCTTT.

The chain employs TRBV18 and TRBJ2-4; 9 nucleotides match TRBD2. The CDR3 has 18 residues. Losses at the gene ends were 3 bases for V and 0 bases for J; bases not matched to a gene: 9. The germline V gene encodes CDR1 KGHSH and CDR2 LQKENI. The CDR3 loop reads CASSPTTSGSLAKNIQYF. The CDR3 DNA reads TGTGCCAGCTCACCGACGACTAGCGGTTCCTTAGCCAAAAACATTCAGTACTTC. Full variable domain (rest looked up from reference TRBV18 and TRBJ2-4): NAGVMQNPRHLVRRRGQEARLRCSPMKGHSHVYWYRQLPEEGLKFMVYLQKENIIDESGMPKERFSAEFPKEGPSILRIQQVVRGDSAAYFCASSPTTSGSLAKNIQYFGAGTRLSVL.

The chain couples TRBV5-1 to TRBJ2-7; 8 bases are shared with TRBD1. This CDR3 contains 15 residues. Losses at the gene ends were 4 bases for V and 5 bases for J; bases not matched to a gene: 11. Per the germline V gene, CDR1 is SGHRS and CDR2 is YFSETQ. The CDR3 loop reads CASSIRDRMINEQYF. The DNA for the CDR3 is TGCGCCAGCAGCATTCGGGACAGGATGATTAACGAGCAGTACTTC.

The gene calls are TRBV5-1 and TRBJ1-2; maybe TRBD1 (6 bases). CDR1 and CDR2 from the germline V gene are SGHRS and YFSETQ. The CDR3 length is 14 residues. Trimming shortened V by 5 bases and J by 4 bases, and 15 bases separated the two germline ends. CDR3 nucleotide sequence: TGCGCCAGCAGGGGGGACATCAGTCGCTATGGCTACACCTTC. Its protein is CASRGDISRYGYTF.

In its sample, this clone was seen once. The chain links TRBV2 to TRBJ1-1; the D is unclear. This CDR3 has 13 residues. V was shortened by 7 bases and J by 0 bases, with 9 bases between the two germline ends. Germline V gene data show CDR1 as SNHLY and CDR2 as FYNNEI. As DNA, the CDR3 is TGTGCCAGCATGTTGAGTTTGAACACTGAAGCTTTCTTT. Its translation is CASMLSLNTEAFF.

The rearrangement uses TRBV2 and TRBJ2-7; D unresolved. CDR1 and CDR2 from the germline V gene are SNHLY and FYNNEI. Deletions cut 4 bases from V and 0 bases from J, with 10 bases between. This CDR3 contains 14 residues. CDR3 sequence reads: CASSGLRSSYEQYF. As DNA, the CDR3 is TGTGCCAGCAGTGGTCTGAGGAGCTCCTACGAGCAGTACTTC.

The chain uses TRBV18 and TRBJ2-3; D may be TRBD2 (5 bases). The CDR3 totals 14 residues. Trimming left V 2 bases short and J 4 bases short, with 10 bases between. The germline V gene encodes CDR1 KGHSH and CDR2 LQKENI. The CDR3 spells CASSPGGGADTQYF. The DNA of the CDR3 is TGTGCCAGCTCACCAGGAGGAGGCGCAGATACGCAGTATTTT.

On this clone itself: The sample has other DNA sequences that encode this CDR3 too. V usage is TRBV9 and J usage is TRBJ1-2; D is uncertain. Trimming left V 0 bases short and J 0 bases short, with 6 bases between. The CDR3 is made up of 14 amino acids. The V gene's germline CDR1 is SGDLS and CDR2 YYNGEE. The CDR3 loop is CASSVAVANYGYTF. The CDR3 nucleotides are TGTGCCAGCAGCGTAGCGGTGGCTAACTATGGCTACACCTTC.

This clone came up a few times. The chain links TRBV28 to TRBJ2-7, with a weak D call TRBD2 (5 bases). The CDR3 consists of 12 residues. CDR1 is MDHEN, CDR2 SYDVKM, per germline. V shed 3 bases and J shed 6 bases, with 9 bases lying between them. CDR3 coding DNA: TGTGCCAGCAGTTTTTCGGGGTTCGAGCAGTACTTC. It encodes CASSFSGFEQYF.

This clone was seen only once. The chain links TRBV20-1 to TRBJ2-3, with a weak D call TRBD2 (5 bases). V lost 3 bases, J lost 6 bases, and 7 bases lay in between. The CDR3 is made up of 11 amino acids. Germline lookup yields CDR1 DFQATT and CDR2 SNEGSKA (reference sequence). CDR3 loop: CSARGGDTQYF. The CDR3 bases are TGCAGTGCTAGGGGCGGGGATACGCAGTATTTT.

The rearrangement links TRBV7-9 to TRBJ2-1; TRBD2 agrees at 11 bases. J gave up 10 bases and V 5 bases, and 10 bases lay outside the gene matches. This CDR3 spans 15 amino acids. CDR1 is SEHNR, CDR2 FQNEAQ, per germline (reference sequence). The CDR3 loop reads CASSRSGGALGEQFF. CDR3 sequence (DNA): TGTGCCAGCAGCCGTAGCGGGGGGGCCCTCGGGGAGCAGTTCTTC.